Listed below are T cell receptor beta chains from one sample, sequenced in a study of blood T cell repertoires in COVID-19. Profiling relied on immunoSEQ multiplex PCR, and the TCRdb table lists in-frame clones only, not all of them. The sample consists of 250,000 to 300,000 clones, roughly 93% of them appearing once. The sample was PBMCs or T cells enriched from blood (not recorded which). All receptors derive from a woman between 40 and 50 years old with acute COVID-19. The CDR3 runs from the conserved cysteine through the conserved F or W. The D gene is left open where the match is weak. Rows may omit the clone size; those that give it use once, few, many or a size class.

len,d_gene,v_gene,abundance,j_gene,CDR3aa,CDR3nt
15,TRBD1,TRBV18,.,TRBJ2-1,CASSLSRDRVNEQFF,TGTGCCAGCTCCCTCAGTCGGGACAGGGTAAATGAGCAGTTCTTC
14,TRBD1,TRBV5-8,.,TRBJ1-1,CASSPGQVDTEAFF,TGTGCCAGCAGCCCCGGACAGGTTGACACTGAAGCTTTCTTT
17,.,TRBV19,.,TRBJ2-2,CASRPRWGEGYTGELFF,TGTGCCAGTAGACCACGATGGGGGGAAGGGTACACCGGGGAGCTGTTTTTT
14,.,TRBV11-2,.,TRBJ1-3,CASILGGSGNTIYF,TGTGCCAGCATTTTAGGGGGCTCTGGAAACACCATATATTTT
14,TRBD1,TRBV2,.,TRBJ1-4,CASMVDRVYEKLFF,TGTGCCAGCATGGTGGACAGGGTTTACGAAAAACTGTTTTTT
19,TRBD2,TRBV7-2,.,TRBJ2-1,CASSQLRLTSGRSYNEQFF,TGTGCCAGCAGCCAATTGAGGTTGACTAGCGGGAGATCCTACAATGAGCAGTTCTTC
18,TRBD1,TRBV9,.,TRBJ1-1,CASSVGPTGYGVSTEAFF,TGTGCCAGCAGCGTGGGGCCGACAGGGTACGGAGTTAGCACTGAAGCTTTCTTT
15,TRBD2,TRBV19,once,TRBJ2-1,CASSSSGRNYNEQFF,TGTGCCAGTAGTTCCAGCGGGAGGAATTACAATGAGCAGTTCTTC
20,.,TRBV5-5,.,TRBJ2-3,CASSLKPYEGNQLSTDTQYF,TGTGCCAGCAGCTTGAAGCCCTACGAGGGCAACCAGCTAAGCACAGATACGCAGTATTTT
14,TRBD2,TRBV5-1,.,TRBJ2-7,CASRREVSTYEQYF,TGCGCCAGCAGGCGGGAGGTTAGTACCTACGAGCAGTACTTC
13,.,TRBV28,.,TRBJ1-5,CASGRAGNQPQHF,TGTGCCAGCGGCAGGGCGGGCAATCAGCCCCAGCATTTT
17,TRBD2,TRBV7-9,.,TRBJ2-7,CASSLFTSSGLSYEQYF,TGTGCCAGCAGCCTCTTTACATCTAGCGGGTTGTCCTACGAGCAGTACTTC
17,TRBD2,TRBV15,.,TRBJ2-1,CATSRDQPLAGGHVQFF,TGTGCCACCAGCAGAGATCAGCCCCTAGCGGGAGGTCACGTACAGTTCTTC
12,TRBD1,TRBV29-1,.,TRBJ2-3,CGTGPGGDTQYF,TGCGGGACAGGACCAGGGGGAGATACGCAGTATTTT
15,.,TRBV28,.,TRBJ1-3,CASSSTGVYGNTIYF,TGTGCCAGCAGTTCTACGGGGGTCTATGGAAACACCATATATTTT
19,TRBD2,TRBV5-1,once,TRBJ2-7,CASSFFARGGPGSSDQQYF,TGCGCCAGCAGCTTCTTCGCGCGGGGGGGGCCCGGGTCCAGTGACCAGCAGTACTTC
17,TRBD1,TRBV7-6,.,TRBJ2-5,CASSLALPGQPQETQYF,TGTGCCAGCAGCTTAGCTCTCCCGGGACAGCCTCAAGAGACCCAGTACTTC
16,TRBD2,TRBV5-1,.,TRBJ2-1,CASRSLAGTSLNEQFF,TGCGCCAGCAGGTCTCTAGCGGGGACCTCTTTGAATGAGCAGTTCTTC
21,.,TRBV4-1,.,TRBJ2-1,CASSHPQEQGKWGNLYNEQFF,TGCGCCAGCAGCCATCCACAGGAACAGGGCAAATGGGGAAACCTCTACAATGAGCAGTTCTTC
15,TRBD2,TRBV27,.,TRBJ2-7,CASWKSGGLSYEQYF,TGTGCCAGCTGGAAAAGCGGGGGCCTCTCCTACGAGCAGTACTTC
13,.,TRBV5-4,.,TRBJ1-2,CASRNERGNGYTF,TGTGCCAGCAGAAACGAGAGGGGGAATGGCTACACCTTC
13,.,TRBV18,.,TRBJ2-5,CASSTTVQETQYF,TGTGCCAGCTCAACGACAGTCCAAGAGACCCAGTACTTC
14,TRBD1,TRBV6-6,.,TRBJ1-5,CASSDRGRSQPQHF,TGTGCCAGCAGTGACAGGGGTAGGTCTCAGCCCCAGCATTTT
16,.,TRBV6-2/TRBV6-3,.,TRBJ1-2,CASSYSTDSYNYGYTF,TGTGCCAGCAGTTACTCGACGGACAGCTATAACTATGGCTACACCTTC
16,TRBD1,TRBV5-4,.,TRBJ1-2,CASSSAQQGLSSGYTF,TGTGCCAGCAGCTCAGCACAACAGGGGCTTTCCTCGGGCTACACCTTC
15,.,TRBV7-9,.,TRBJ1-1,CASSLTQARVTEAFF,TGTGCCAGCAGCTTAACGCAGGCGCGGGTCACTGAAGCTTTCTTT
17,.,TRBV7-9,once,TRBJ2-1,CASSSYREKSPYNEQFF,TGTGCCAGCAGCTCCTACAGGGAGAAATCCCCTTACAATGAGCAGTTCTTC
12,.,TRBV4-2,.,TRBJ1-2,CASSQGRDGYTF,TGTGCCAGCAGCCAAGGAAGAGATGGCTACACCTTC
14,TRBD1,TRBV2,once,TRBJ2-5,CASTPDRATKTQYF,TGTGCCAGCACACCTGACAGGGCCACGAAGACCCAGTACTTC
16,TRBD1,TRBV16,.,TRBJ2-2,CASSHLDRGQTGELFF,TGTGCCAGCAGCCACCTAGACAGGGGGCAAACCGGGGAGCTGTTTTTT
15,.,TRBV5-5,.,TRBJ2-7,CASSLGPGLTYEQYF,TGTGCCAGCAGCTTGGGACCGGGTCTAACCTACGAGCAGTACTTC
15,.,TRBV6-5,.,TRBJ1-2,CASSSQGTPSQGYTF,TGTGCCAGCAGTTCGCAAGGGACACCCTCGCAAGGCTACACCTTC